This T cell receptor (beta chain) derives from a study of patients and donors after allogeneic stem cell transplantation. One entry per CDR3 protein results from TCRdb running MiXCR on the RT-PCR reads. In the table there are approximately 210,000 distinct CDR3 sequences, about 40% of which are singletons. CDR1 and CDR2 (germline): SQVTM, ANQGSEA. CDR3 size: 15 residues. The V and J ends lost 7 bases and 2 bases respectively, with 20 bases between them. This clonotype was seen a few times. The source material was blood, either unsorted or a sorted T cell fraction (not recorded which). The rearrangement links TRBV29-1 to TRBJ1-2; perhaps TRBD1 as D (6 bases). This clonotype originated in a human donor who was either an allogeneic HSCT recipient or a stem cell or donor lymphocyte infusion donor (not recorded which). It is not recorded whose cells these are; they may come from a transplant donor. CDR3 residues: CSAGPNRDSNYGYTF. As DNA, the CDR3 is TGCAGCGCTGGTCCGAACAGGGACTCAAACTATGGCTACACCTTC. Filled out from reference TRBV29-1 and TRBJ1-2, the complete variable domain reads SAVISQKPSRDICQRGTSLTIQCQVDSQVTMMFWYRQQPGQSLTLIATANQGSEATYESGFVIDKFPISRPNLTFSTLTVSNMSPEDSSIYLCSAGPNRDSNYGYTFGSGTRLTVV.